Below, 22 T cell receptor beta chains from the same sample are listed, as sequenced in a study of PD-1 blockade in classical Hodgkin lymphoma. In every patient, relapse followed autologous stem cell transplantation, while exposure to brentuximab vedotin differed. The repertoire was sequenced with immunoSEQ multiplex PCR; TCRdb's copy has only in-frame clones and lacks some. This sample has roughly 18,000 clones, with around three fifths found just once. The sequences come from peripheral blood mononuclear cells (PBMCs), collected before the second cycle of nivolumab. These receptors came from a human donor with classical Hodgkin lymphoma.

The V and J genes are TRBV6-5 and TRBJ1-2; no clear D. Germline V gives CDR1 MNHEY, CDR2 SVGAGI. V lost 3 bases to trimming and J lost 2 bases, with 16 bases between them. This CDR3 has 16 residues. The CDR3 DNA reads TGTGCCAGCAGTTATACCGTCTTCACCACCAACTATGGCTACACCTTC. This codes for CASSYTVFTTNYGYTF.

This chain joins TRBV20-1 and TRBJ2-5; D call uncertain. There are 11 residues in the CDR3. The germline gives CDR1 DFQATT, CDR2 SNEGSKA (reference sequence). Trimming took off 0 bases at V and 10 bases at J, with 9 bases between the two ends. In DNA form, the CDR3 reads TGCAGTGCTAGAGACCTTTCTAACCAGTACTTC. This translates into CSARDLSNQYF.

V gene TRBV9 combines with J gene TRBJ2-7; no clear D. V was trimmed by 4 bases and J by 0 bases, leaving 14 bases between them. Germline V gives CDR1 SGDLS, CDR2 YYNGEE. This CDR3 region has 15 residues. In DNA, the CDR3 is TGTGCCAGCAGCCCCCGACAATTTTCCTCCTACGAGCAGTACTTC. It is translated as CASSPRQFSSYEQYF. Full variable domain (rest looked up from reference TRBV9 and TRBJ2-7): DSGVTQTPKHLITATGQRVTLRCSPRSGDLSVYWYQQSLDQGLQFLIQYYNGEERAKGNILERFSAQQFPDLHSELNLSSLELGDSALYFCASSPRQFSSYEQYFGPGTRLTVT.

This clone occurred a few times. The sample contains more than one DNA sequence encoding this CDR3. The CDR3: CASSVEPGELFF. CDR3 in DNA: TGTGCTTCTAGCGTGGAACCCGGGGAGCTGTTTTTT. This chain links TRBV2 with TRBJ2-2; TRBD2 is a possible D gene (6 bases). The CDR3 contains 12 residues. Germline V CDR1 and CDR2: SNHLY, FYNNEI.

The chain employs TRBV4-2 and TRBJ2-7; 11 bases match TRBD2. CDR1 is LGHNA, CDR2 YNFKEQ, per germline. V shed 6 bases, J shed 2 bases, and the junction held 6 bases outside the gene matches. The CDR3 sequence is 15 residues long. In nucleotides, the CDR3 is TGTGCCAGCAGACTCGGGACTAGCGGCACCTACGAGCAGTACTTC. This gives the protein CASRLGTSGTYEQYF.

The genes are TRBV7-2 and TRBJ2-1; D may match TRBD1 or TRBD2 (5 bases each). Between the trimmed V and J ends, which lost 3 bases and 9 bases, there was a span of 12 bases. Germline CDR1 reads SGHTA; CDR2 reads FQGNSA. The CDR3 is 13 residues long. The CDR3: CASSLGELGEQFF. CDR3 sequence (DNA): TGTGCCAGCAGCTTGGGGGAGCTTGGTGAGCAGTTCTTC.

The V and J genes are TRBV30 and TRBJ1-6; 8 nucleotides line up with TRBD1. From germline, CDR1 is GTSNPN and CDR2 SVGIG (reference sequence). CDR3 size: 15 residues. Trimming removed 0 bases from V and 10 bases from J; junction bases left unmatched: 8. Written as DNA, the CDR3 is TGTGCCTGGAGTGTACTTGGACAGGGAGACTCACCCCTCCACTTT. Its protein is CAWSVLGQGDSPLHF.

V usage is TRBV6-6 and J usage is TRBJ2-2; D not certain. There are 12 residues in the CDR3. Germline V gene lookup returns CDR1 MNHNY and CDR2 SVGAGI (reference sequence). Trimming cost V 8 bases and J 5 bases, with 9 bases left between them. DNA for the CDR3: TGTGCCAGCGCGGACCGGACCGGGGAGCTGTTTTTT. Translation gives CASADRTGELFF.

This clone showed up just once. The gene calls are TRBV5-6 and TRBJ1-3; D perhaps matches TRBD1 (6 bases). The CDR3 has 16 residues. Deletions cut 4 bases from V and 3 bases from J, with 17 bases between. Germline V lookup: CDR1 SGHDT, CDR2 YYEEEE. This chain's CDR3 is CASSPLGGLGGNTIYF. DNA for the CDR3: TGTGCCAGCAGCCCTCTCGGGGGGCTAGGTGGAAACACCATATATTTT.

V usage is TRBV5-4 and J usage is TRBJ1-1; 8 bases agree with TRBD1. V lost 3 bases to trimming and J lost 6 bases; unmatched junction nucleotides: 10. Germline V lookup: CDR1 SGHNT, CDR2 YYREEE (reference sequence). The CDR3 totals 15 residues. Written as DNA, the CDR3 is TGTGCCAGCAGCTCGGGTTGGGGACAGGCTTCTGAAGCTTTCTTT. Its protein product is CASSSGWGQASEAFF.

V usage is TRBV5-4 and J usage is TRBJ2-3; 7 nucleotides match TRBD2. The CDR3 has 18 residues. J was trimmed by 0 bases and V by 4 bases; bases with no gene match: 14. Germline CDR1 is SGHNT and CDR2 is YYREEE (reference sequence). CDR3: CASSHPFAGVTSTDTQYF. DNA for the CDR3: TGTGCCAGCAGCCACCCCTTTGCGGGAGTAACTAGCACAGATACGCAGTATTTT. Full variable domain (rest looked up from reference TRBV5-4 and TRBJ2-3): ETGVTQSPTHLIKTRGQQVTLRCSSQSGHNTVSWYQQALGQGPQFIFQYYREEENGRGNFPPRFSGLQFPNYSSELNVNALELDDSALYLCASSHPFAGVTSTDTQYFGPGTRLTVL.

CDR3 DNA sequence: TGTGCCAGCAGCTTAAGGGAGACAGGGAATACGCAGTATTTT. It yields the protein CASSLRETGNTQYF. The chain has TRBV11-2 and TRBJ2-3; 7 nucleotides agree with TRBD1. Germline V lookup: CDR1 SGHAT, CDR2 FQNNGV. V dropped 2 bases and J dropped 7; count of bases not matched to a gene: 6. The CDR3 consists of 14 residues. The entire variable domain, with the rest obtained from reference TRBV11-2 and TRBJ2-3, is as follows: EAGVAQSPRYKIIEKRQSVAFWCNPISGHATLYWYQQILGQGPKLLIQFQNNGVVDDSQLPKDRFSAERLKGVDSTLKIQPAKLEDSAVYLCASSLRETGNTQYFGPGTRLTVL.

The chain uses TRBV5-4 and TRBJ2-2, with D uncertain. V was pared by 0 bases and J by 6 bases, with 6 bases between. CDR1 and CDR2 (germline): SGHNT, YYREEE (reference sequence). The CDR3 is 13 amino acids. The CDR3 loop is CASSLERAGELFF. The CDR3 DNA reads TGTGCCAGCAGCTTGGAAAGGGCCGGGGAGCTGTTTTTT.

The CDR3 DNA sequence: TGTGCCAGCAGTTTAACCCGGGACAGGGGGTACGAGCAGTACTTC. It is translated as CASSLTRDRGYEQYF. The chain couples TRBV27 to TRBJ2-7, with TRBD1 matching over 11 bases. Trimming at V came to 2 bases and at J to 4 bases, leaving 4 bases not matched to a gene. CDR1 and CDR2 from the germline V gene are MNHEY and SMNVEV (reference sequence). This CDR3 has 15 residues.

The V gene is TRBV10-2, the J gene TRBJ1-2; D perhaps matches TRBD1 (5 bases). The germline V and J ends were trimmed by 0 bases and 2 bases, with 19 bases remaining between them. The CDR3 extends over 18 amino acids. Per germline, CDR1 WSHSY and CDR2 SAAADI. CDR3 sequence reads: CASSESRGKGSPNYGYTF. CDR3 DNA: TGCGCCAGCAGTGAGTCGCGGGGCAAGGGTTCCCCCAACTATGGCTACACCTTC.

This clone has a single count. The V call is TRBV28, the J call TRBJ2-7; D remains unclear. V was clipped by 6 bases and J by 0 bases, with 21 bases between them. CDR3 length: 17 residues. Germline CDR1 MDHEN, CDR2 SYDVKM. DNA for the CDR3: TGTGCCAGCAGCTATTATTTCGAGGTCCCGAGCTCCTACGAGCAGTACTTC. Translated: CASSYYFEVPSSYEQYF.

The CDR3 region is CASSYPEHQETQYF. Written as DNA, the CDR3 is TGTGCCAGCAGCTATCCGGAACACCAAGAGACCCAGTACTTC. The rearrangement joins TRBV5-4 to TRBJ2-5; D unresolved. The V gene lost 3 bases and the J gene lost 0 bases, with 9 bases spanning the gap. This CDR3 has 14 amino acids. Looked up from germline, CDR1 is SGHNT and CDR2 is YYREEE (reference sequence).

This clone came up a few times. The gene calls are TRBV28 and TRBJ2-5; perhaps TRBD1 as D (5 bases). The CDR3 sequence is 14 residues long. Trimming removed 2 bases at V and 2 bases at J, with 9 bases between. The germline V gene encodes CDR1 MDHEN and CDR2 SYDVKM. CDR3 sequence reads: CASSLRSGQETQYF. The CDR3 DNA follows: TGTGCCAGCAGTTTACGGTCAGGGCAAGAGACCCAGTACTTC.

The chain couples TRBV14 to TRBJ2-1, with D perhaps TRBD2 (6 bases). This CDR3 has 13 amino acids. V lost 0 bases and J lost 12, with 12 bases in between. The germline V gene has CDR1 SGHDN and CDR2 FVKESK. CDR3 sequence reads: CASSQDLGRGQFF. The DNA of the CDR3 is TGTGCCAGCAGCCAAGATTTGGGGCGGGGGCAGTTCTTC.

This clone showed up just a few times. The V and J genes are TRBV10-3 and TRBJ2-7, with D possibly matching TRBD1 (6 bases). Trimming removed 5 bases from V and 1 base from J, with 15 bases in between. CDR3 length equals 15 residues. From germline, CDR1 is ENHRY and CDR2 SYGVKD. The CDR3 reads CAISLSRDKSYEQYF. The CDR3 nucleotides read TGTGCCATCAGTCTCTCCCGGGACAAATCCTACGAGCAGTACTTC.

The chain is built from TRBV29-1 and TRBJ1-2; D remains unclear. V shed 3 bases and J shed 7 bases, with 9 bases lying between them. Germline values: CDR1 SQVTM, CDR2 ANQGSEA. The CDR3 runs 11 residues. Here the CDR3 reads CSVDYYGGYTF. The CDR3 nucleotides read TGCAGCGTTGATTACTACGGTGGCTACACCTTC.

This chain links TRBV11-1 with TRBJ2-5, with D perhaps TRBD2 (6 bases). This CDR3 contains 18 residues. CDR1 and CDR2 (germline): SGHAT, FQDESV (reference sequence). V was clipped by 0 bases and J by 2 bases, with 19 bases between them. CDR3 amino acids: CASSLALGTSEWQETQYF. CDR3 nucleotides: TGTGCCAGCAGCTTAGCGCTTGGGACTTCCGAATGGCAAGAGACCCAGTACTTC. Full variable domain (rest looked up from reference TRBV11-1 and TRBJ2-5): EAEVAQSPRYKITEKSQAVAFWCDPISGHATLYWYRQILGQGPELLVQFQDESVVDDSQLPKDRFSAERLKGVDSTLKIQPAELGDSAMYLCASSLALGTSEWQETQYFGPGTRLLVL.